The 25 T cell receptor beta chains below were found in one sample sequenced in a study of cytomegalovirus exposure and HLA in healthy donors. In the PCR, 60 Vbeta and 13 Jbeta primers were used. The method was immunoSEQ multiplex PCR; TCRdb's version includes in-frame clones alone and lacks a portion of them. The repertoire includes about 67,000 clones, about 65% of them detected once, and roughly 1.9% sits in the top ten. Sequenced: PBMCs. Receptors originate from a woman aged 30 to 39 in good health and CMV-seronegative.

This clone was found a few times. The J gene is TRBJ1-1, the V gene TRBV5-6, with D tentatively TRBD1 (5 bases). This CDR3 region has 13 residues. Germline V lookup: CDR1 SGHDT, CDR2 YYEEEE. Trimming took off 5 bases at V and 5 bases at J, with 13 bases between the two ends. CDR3 sequence (DNA): TGTGCCAGCAGGTTTCAGGGTCAGACTGAAGCTTTCTTT. Translating gives CASRFQGQTEAFF.

This chain connects TRBV7-6 to TRBJ2-1; TRBD1 matches at 7 bases. CDR3 length equals 15 residues. Germline CDR1 is SGHVS and CDR2 is FNYEAQ. V shed 4 bases and J 2 bases; nucleotides not matched to a gene: 5. In DNA, the CDR3 is TGTGCCAGCAGCTCGACAGGGTCAGCCTACAATGAGCAGTTCTTC. Its translation: CASSSTGSAYNEQFF.

The genes are TRBV10-3 and TRBJ2-1; D unclear. CDR1 ENHRY and CDR2 SYGVKD come from the germline V gene. This CDR3 is built from 14 residues. Trimming cost V 10 bases and J 1 base, with 14 bases left between them. DNA of the CDR3: TGTGCCACCCTGTTGGGCGATTCCTACAATGAGCAGTTCTTC. Its protein product is CATLLGDSYNEQFF.

The chain carries TRBV2 and TRBJ2-1; TRBD2 aligns across 12 bases. CDR3 length: 15 residues. The ends lost 5 bases at V and 7 bases at J; junction bases unmatched: 6. Germline V gives CDR1 SNHLY, CDR2 FYNNEI. The CDR3: CASSPSSGGGNEQFF. In nucleotides, the CDR3 is TGTGCCAGCAGTCCTTCTAGCGGGGGGGGGAATGAGCAGTTCTTC.

The gene calls are TRBV11-3 and TRBJ2-1; weak D call: TRBD2 (7 bases). The CDR3 extends over 16 amino acids. Germline values: CDR1 SGHNT, CDR2 YENEEA. V lost 5 bases and J lost 4, with 18 bases in between. The CDR3 sequence: CASSPLEGGLYNEQFF. The CDR3 nucleotides are TGTGCCAGCAGCCCGTTAGAGGGGGGGTTATACAATGAGCAGTTCTTC.

The chain recombines TRBV10-3 with TRBJ2-5, with 9 bases aligning to TRBD2. Germline values: CDR1 ENHRY, CDR2 SYGVKD. There are 13 residues in the CDR3. Trimming cost V 4 bases and J 7 bases; bases outside gene matches: 4. This chain's CDR3 is CAISGLAGWTQYF. For the CDR3, the DNA is TGTGCCATCAGTGGTCTAGCGGGGTGGACCCAGTACTTC.

This chain connects TRBV7-6 to TRBJ2-7; D might be TRBD2 (6 bases). CDR3 length equals 15 residues. With 1 base removed from V and 0 bases from J, the gap between germline ends came to 10 bases. Looked up from germline, CDR1 is SGHVS and CDR2 is FNYEAQ. The CDR3 reads CASSLGGVSSYEQYF. CDR3 bases: TGTGCCAGCAGCTTAGGGGGGGTTAGCTCCTACGAGCAGTACTTC.

The chain couples TRBV19 to TRBJ2-3; D is uncertain. This CDR3 contains 14 residues. From germline, CDR1 is LNHDA and CDR2 SQIVND (reference sequence). Trimming pared 5 bases from V and 4 bases from J, leaving 13 bases between. Written as DNA, the CDR3 is TGTGCCAGTAGTGCCCTCTTCCTAGCAGATACGCAGTATTTT. It encodes CASSALFLADTQYF.

The CDR3 spells CASSQLTGVTDTQYF. Here the CDR3 DNA reads TGCGCCAGCAGCCAACTGACAGGGGTTACAGATACGCAGTATTTT. The V and J genes are TRBV4-3 and TRBJ2-3, with 8 nucleotides matching TRBD1. Germline CDR1 and CDR2: LGHNA and YSLEER. This CDR3 has 15 residues. Trimming cost V 2 bases and J 3 bases; bases outside gene matches: 4.

The genes are TRBV5-1 and TRBJ2-3; D perhaps matches TRBD2 (6 bases). The CDR3 runs 16 residues. The V end lost 0 bases, the J end lost 0 bases, and 11 bases lay between the germline ends. Germline V lookup: CDR1 SGHRS, CDR2 YFSETQ. CDR3: CASSLARGVSTDTQYF. CDR3 DNA: TGCGCCAGCAGCTTGGCACGCGGGGTTAGCACAGATACGCAGTATTTT. Full variable domain (rest looked up from reference TRBV5-1 and TRBJ2-3): KAGVTQTPRYLIKTRGQQVTLSCSPISGHRSVSWYQQTPGQGLQFLFEYFSETQRNKGNFPGRFSGRQFSNSRSEMNVSTLELGDSALYLCASSLARGVSTDTQYFGPGTRLTVL.

The chain links TRBV5-1 to TRBJ2-5, with D maybe TRBD2 (5 bases). There are 13 residues in the CDR3. V was cut by 3 bases and J by 5 bases, with 11 bases left in between. The germline V gene encodes CDR1 SGHRS and CDR2 YFSETQ. The DNA for the CDR3 is TGCGCCAGCAGCTCGGGGTTACGGGAGACCCAGTACTTC. Protein sequence: CASSSGLRETQYF.

The V call is TRBV29-1, the J call TRBJ2-7; perhaps TRBD2 as D (6 bases). The CDR3 has 12 residues. CDR1 SQVTM and CDR2 ANQGSEA come from the germline V gene. V lost 3 bases to trimming and J lost 6 bases, with 12 bases between them. The CDR3 DNA sequence: TGCAGCGTTGAGTTAGTGGGGGGCGAGCAGTACTTC. This encodes CSVELVGGEQYF.

This clone has only a few counts. The chain links TRBV14 to TRBJ2-7; a possible D gene is TRBD1 (6 bases). V gave up 4 bases and J gave up 0 bases, with 10 bases separating them. The CDR3 sequence is 14 residues long. The germline gives CDR1 SGHDN, CDR2 FVKESK. The CDR3 is CASSRRGGSYEQYF. The CDR3 DNA reads as TGTGCCAGCAGCCGGAGAGGGGGCTCCTACGAGCAGTACTTC.

The chain links TRBV5-4 to TRBJ2-2; tentatively, D is TRBD2 (7 bases). Germline CDR1 reads SGHNT; CDR2 reads YYREEE (reference sequence). The CDR3 sequence is 17 residues long. The V and J ends lost 7 bases and 5 bases respectively, with 24 bases between them. CDR3 residues: CASGEGGRGGATGELFF. The CDR3, as DNA: TGTGCCAGCGGCGAAGGGGGTAGAGGGGGGGCGACCGGGGAGCTGTTTTTT.

This chain links TRBV9 with TRBJ2-3; 7 bases are a match to TRBD2. Trimming removed 0 bases from V and 5 bases from J; junction bases left unmatched: 6. This CDR3 has 15 residues. The germline CDR1 and CDR2 sequences are SGDLS and YYNGEE. CDR3 region: CASSVEERGGDTQYF. Written as DNA, the CDR3 is TGTGCCAGCAGCGTAGAGGAGCGGGGTGGAGATACGCAGTATTTT.

V gene TRBV2 combines with J gene TRBJ2-5; D gene unclear. This CDR3 is built from 13 residues. Trimming took 0 bases from V and 4 from J, leaving 6 bases between them. Germline V CDR1 and CDR2: SNHLY, FYNNEI. CDR3: CASSEAESETQYF. CDR3 coding DNA: TGTGCCAGCAGTGAAGCGGAGTCAGAGACCCAGTACTTC.

J is TRBJ1-1 and V is TRBV6-1; 7 nucleotides agree with TRBD1. The CDR3 is 14 residues long. Germline CDR1 MNHNS, CDR2 SASEGT. J lost 0 bases, V lost 6 bases, and 4 bases had no gene match. The chain's CDR3 is CASSPGQLNTEAFF. The CDR3 nucleotides read TGTGCCAGCAGCCCGGGACAGTTGAACACTGAAGCTTTCTTT.

The chain combines TRBV13 with TRBJ2-5; 10 bases fit TRBD1. The CDR3 has 16 residues. Germline loops: CDR1 PRHDT, CDR2 FYEKMQ (reference sequence). The junction had 6 bases not matched to a gene; V was cut back by 4 bases and J by 1 base. CDR3 coding DNA: TGTGCCAGCAGCTCCGTCTGGACAGGGGGCCAAGAGACCCAGTACTTC. It translates to CASSSVWTGGQETQYF.

V is TRBV7-9 and J is TRBJ1-2; D is unresolved. V was trimmed by 3 bases and J by 2 bases, leaving 13 bases between them. The germline gives CDR1 SEHNR, CDR2 FQNEAQ (reference sequence). CDR3 length: 15 amino acids. Here the CDR3 DNA reads TGTGCCAGCAGCTTGCTTGCAGACACAAACTATGGCTACACCTTC. Protein: CASSLLADTNYGYTF.

The chain links TRBV7-8 to TRBJ2-5; 8 bases agree with TRBD2. Germline V gene lookup returns CDR1 SGHVS and CDR2 FQNEAQ. The trim removed 4 bases at V and 3 bases at J, leaving 4 bases unmatched. This CDR3 spans 14 amino acids. CDR3 sequence: CASSWGLGEETQYF. The CDR3 DNA is TGTGCCAGCAGCTGGGGACTAGGGGAAGAGACCCAGTACTTC.

This clone was seen a few times. This chain connects TRBV19 to TRBJ2-7; TRBD2 agrees at 11 bases. Germline V gene sequence: CDR1 LNHDA, CDR2 SQIVND (reference sequence). V shed 3 bases and J 3 bases; nucleotides not matched to a gene: 4. The CDR3 contains 15 residues. In DNA, the CDR3 is TGTGCCAGTAGTATCTCTAGCGGGGGGTACTACGAGCAGTACTTC. Protein sequence: CASSISSGGYYEQYF.

This sequence joins TRBV12-5 and TRBJ1-2; 7 bases fit TRBD1. V trimming: 6 bases; J trimming: 4 bases; junction bases outside the gene matches: 5. The CDR3 totals 13 residues. Germline V CDR1 and CDR2: LGHNT, FRNRAP. The CDR3 bases are TGTGCTAGTGGCACTGACAGGGCCTATGGCTACACCTTC. Translated: CASGTDRAYGYTF.

This clone was seen only once. The chain uses TRBV9 and TRBJ1-6; 7 bases are a match to TRBD1. V shed 4 bases, J shed 5 bases, and the junction held 6 bases outside the gene matches. The CDR3 covers 15 residues. Germline-derived CDR1 and CDR2 are SGDLS and YYNGEE. The CDR3 is CASSYTGEDNSPLHF. CDR3 bases: TGTGCCAGCAGCTATACAGGGGAGGATAATTCACCCCTCCACTTT.

This clone has just a few counts. This chain links TRBV27 with TRBJ2-1; D is perhaps TRBD2 (6 bases). Between the trimmed V and J ends, which lost 6 bases and 8 bases, there was a span of 17 bases. The CDR3 sequence is 14 residues long. CDR1 is MNHEY, CDR2 SMNVEV, per germline (reference sequence). In DNA form, the CDR3 reads TGTGCCAGCAGCGCCTGGGGGGTTTACGATGAGCAGTTCTTC. Protein sequence: CASSAWGVYDEQFF.

This chain connects TRBV1 to TRBJ2-3; the table names TRBD2, a call not compared with the DNA. TRBV1 is tagged as a pseudogene. The CDR3 runs 14 residues. CDR3 region: CTSSLLRFTDTQYF. DNA for the CDR3: TGCACCAGCAGCCTTCTCCGGTTCACAGATACGCAGTATTTT.